The 9 T cell receptor beta chains presented below share a single source sample, sequenced in a study of cytomegalovirus exposure and HLA in healthy donors. The PCR made use of 60 Vbeta and 13 Jbeta primers. Libraries were prepared by immunoSEQ multiplex PCR; TCRdb keeps only in-frame clonotypes and omits some of them. The sample has roughly 190,000 clones; about 80% are singletons. Sample: PBMCs. Source of these receptors: a woman between 45 and 60 years old in good health and CMV-seronegative.

Comment on this clone: The identical CDR3 is also encoded by other nucleotide sequences in the sample. This chain joins TRBV18 and TRBJ2-7; 7 bases line up with TRBD1. V gave up 4 bases and J gave up 3 bases; unmatched junction bases: 0. From germline, CDR1 is KGHSH and CDR2 LQKENI. The CDR3 covers 12 residues. This CDR3 reads CASSRDSYEQYF. CDR3 sequence (DNA): TGTGCCAGCTCACGGGACAGCTACGAGCAGTACTTC.

The chain has TRBV9 and TRBJ2-1, with D possibly being TRBD2 (5 bases). V was shortened by 0 bases and J by 8 bases, with 15 bases between the two germline ends. From germline, CDR1 is SGDLS and CDR2 YYNGEE. The CDR3 consists of 15 residues. The CDR3 DNA reads as TGTGCCAGCAGCGTAGGTCGGGGTCGGACTGATGAGCAGTTCTTC. Translated, it gives CASSVGRGRTDEQFF. Supplemented by reference TRBV9 and TRBJ2-1, the full variable domain reads DSGVTQTPKHLITATGQRVTLRCSPRSGDLSVYWYQQSLDQGLQFLIQYYNGEERAKGNILERFSAQQFPDLHSELNLSSLELGDSALYFCASSVGRGRTDEQFFGPGTRLTVL.

This clone was seen a single time. CDR3 DNA: TGTGCCAGCAGCCCCGGTGTTAGCGGGGGGGCCCGCGCAGATACGCAGTATTTT. It yields the protein CASSPGVSGGARADTQYF. This chain links TRBV7-6 with TRBJ2-3; 11 positions match TRBD2. Germline V lookup: CDR1 SGHVS, CDR2 FNYEAQ. J lost 4 bases, V lost 5 bases, and 14 bases had no gene match. The length of the CDR3 is 18 residues.

The rearrangement joins TRBV9 to TRBJ2-7, with D possibly TRBD2 on 7 matching bases. The germline V gene encodes CDR1 SGDLS and CDR2 YYNGEE. Trimming removed 0 bases from V and 4 bases from J, with 11 bases in between. The CDR3 has 14 amino acids. DNA of the CDR3: TGTGCCAGCAGCGTAGAGGGGGGGCGGTACGAGCAGTACTTC. It translates to CASSVEGGRYEQYF.

This clone turned up a few times. The chain links TRBV19 to TRBJ1-1; 11 nucleotides match TRBD1. Per germline, CDR1 LNHDA and CDR2 SQIVND (reference sequence). This CDR3 spans 17 amino acids. The junction had 14 bases not matched to a gene; V was cut back by 5 bases and J by 6 bases. The CDR3 reads CASSASGTGGLRPEAFF. The CDR3 coding sequence is TGTGCCAGTAGTGCCTCCGGGACAGGGGGGCTACGTCCTGAAGCTTTCTTT.

This clone was counted a few times. Distinct nucleotide sequences in the sample also encode this CDR3. This sequence joins TRBV5-1 and TRBJ2-7; D remains ambiguous. From germline, CDR1 is SGHRS and CDR2 YFSETQ. V dropped 0 bases and J dropped 1 base, with 5 bases sitting between them. This CDR3 contains 13 residues. Here the CDR3 DNA reads TGCGCCAGCAGCTTGGCGGGTTCCTACGAGCAGTACTTC. Translation gives CASSLAGSYEQYF.

The count of this clone is one. The rearrangement uses TRBV7-2 and TRBJ2-5, with 7 positions matching TRBD1. The length of the CDR3 is 16 residues. Per the germline V gene, CDR1 is SGHTA and CDR2 is FQGNSA. The V gene end was trimmed by 6 bases and the J gene end by 2 bases; junction bases not matched to a gene: 12. CDR3 DNA: TGTGCCAGCAGATTTCACCCGGGACAGTTACAAGAGACCCAGTACTTC. Its protein is CASRFHPGQLQETQYF.

The chain joins TRBV2 to TRBJ1-4, with 9 bases lining up with TRBD1. The CDR3 runs 15 residues. Trimming removed 5 bases from V and 7 bases from J; junction bases left unmatched: 8. The germline V gene has CDR1 SNHLY and CDR2 FYNNEI. CDR3 sequence (DNA): TGTGCCAGCAGTAAGACACAGGGGGCCGGTGAAAAACTGTTTTTT. Amino acids: CASSKTQGAGEKLFF.

The chain is built from TRBV28 and TRBJ2-7; 11 nucleotides match TRBD2. The V gene's germline CDR1 is MDHEN and CDR2 SYDVKM. The ends lost 3 bases at V and 7 bases at J; junction bases unmatched: 11. The CDR3 is made up of 16 amino acids. The CDR3 spells CASSLGFSGRASEQYF. The CDR3 DNA is TGTGCCAGCAGTTTGGGATTTAGCGGGAGGGCCAGTGAGCAGTACTTC.